A selection of T cell receptor beta chains follows, all from one sample in a study of blood T cell repertoires in COVID-19. Measured with immunoSEQ multiplex PCR; TCRdb has only the in-frame clones, and not every one. The data show 200,000 to 250,000 clones, with around 80% seen just once and just under 20% held by the top ten. Sequenced material: peripheral blood. The receptors come from a man between 25 and 39 years old with active or convalescent COVID-19. Both conserved end residues are trimmed from each CDR3. Fields, in order: J gene, V gene, CDR3 protein.

J: TRBJ1-1
V: TRBV9
CDR3: ASSVGRLGEAF

J: TRBJ1-1
V: TRBV28
CDR3: ASRSGTEAF

J: TRBJ1-2
V: TRBV9
CDR3: ASSSRTGADGYT

J: TRBJ1-6
V: TRBV27
CDR3: ASSPPVMRNSPLH

J: TRBJ2-4
V: TRBV7-2
CDR3: ASSPLRNIQY

J: TRBJ2-3
V: TRBV5-6
CDR3: ASGYLSGTDTQY

J: TRBJ2-7
V: TRBV5-1
CDR3: ASSSPGQGSPYEQY

J: TRBJ1-4
V: TRBV6-6
CDR3: ASSQSPGQGAREKLF

J: TRBJ2-2
V: TRBV4-3
CDR3: ASSQTDRTMTGELF

J: TRBJ1-2
V: TRBV9
CDR3: ASTGGQGPGYGYT

J: TRBJ2-3
V: TRBV19
CDR3: ASSIGQGALGDTQY

J: TRBJ2-2
V: TRBV6-5
CDR3: ASTTPGSHGELF

J: TRBJ2-3
V: TRBV28
CDR3: ATTGGAADTQY

J: TRBJ2-7
V: TRBV29-1
CDR3: SVATVAYEQY

J: TRBJ1-2
V: TRBV5-6
CDR3: ASGLQGGAPYTYGYT

J: TRBJ1-6
V: TRBV6-2/TRBV6-3
CDR3: ASSPPGRGSLH

J: TRBJ1-2
V: TRBV5-3
CDR3: ARSLKGAGGAPNYGYT

J: TRBJ2-5
V: TRBV5-1
CDR3: ASRLGLAVSFGTQY

J: TRBJ1-1
V: TRBV19
CDR3: ASSRNRGRTEAF

J: TRBJ2-1
V: TRBV10-3
CDR3: AISPGLAGSNNEQF

J: TRBJ2-7
V: TRBV6-5
CDR3: ASSYEWGHEQY

J: TRBJ1-2
V: TRBV11-2
CDR3: ASSRMPGQGFYT

J: TRBJ2-5
V: TRBV6-5
CDR3: ASWGGKTQY